This T cell receptor beta chain came from a study of OX40 agonist ivuxolimab in advanced cancers. Background on the whole study: Ivuxolimab was a fully human IgG2 agonistic monoclonal antibody targeting the costimulatory receptor OX40 (CD134). Of the approximately 50 dose-escalation patients, hepatocellular carcinoma was present in about 20, melanoma in roughly 15, renal cell carcinoma in 9 and head and neck cancer in 9. Partial responses were achieved by three dose-escalation patients, of whom one had hepatocellular carcinoma and two had cutaneous melanoma. In the dose-escalation cohort, around four fifths of patients were male, and the mean age was around 60 years with a range of about 20 to 79. The point of sequencing TCRbeta in the periphery was to test whether ivuxolimab changed TCR sequence diversity and drove clonal T-cell expansion. Intravenous ivuxolimab was administered to patients every 2 weeks at six dose levels: 0.01, 0.1, 0.3, 1.5, 3 and 10 mg/kg. Prior anti-PD-1, anti-PD-L1 or anti-CTLA-4 therapy was permitted, and approximately 39% of dose-escalation patients had received checkpoint inhibitors. The paper covers the monotherapy dose-escalation part of the phase I ivuxolimab trial, which included N ≈ 50 patients. Overall results and qualifications from the work: In partial responders in the 0.1-3.0 mg/kg groups, normalized peripheral clonal expansion was found to be among the lowest, especially among CD8+ T cells. At doses from 0.1 to 3.0 mg/kg, clonal expansion was seen in both CD4+ and CD8+ blood T cells between baseline and week 6. After ivuxolimab, expanded clones were on average more numerous among CD8+ T cells than among CD4+ T cells. Low levels of normalized T-cell clonal expansion were also seen in some patients who did not respond. Antigen specificity was not determined for the clonally expanded peripheral T cells.

Genomic DNA was extracted from sorted cells for sequencing of the TCRbeta CDR3 region. The immunoSEQ Assay was used for sequencing of TCRbeta CDR3 regions. TCRdb obtained this table from immuneACCESS and retained in-frame rearrangements with V and J assigned. These tables miss some clones; where compared with another copy, unresolved V genes account for less than half of the shortfall, and the remainder is unexplained. The table for this sample lists 40,000 to 50,000 clones; approximately 86% of them were counted only once. About 48% of the sample lies in the top ten. This clone was detected only a few times. The antigen it recognizes is unknown. No much larger clone exists at a distance of one base, and base qualities are not known. The V and J ends are trimmed by 5 bases and 2 bases, leaving 24 bases between them. Taken from the germline V gene (reference sequence), the CDR1 and CDR2 loops are MNHEY and SMNVEV. The CDR3 has 18 amino acids, counting the end cysteine and phenylalanine. The DNA shown is the 54-base CDR3, in frame from base 1.

The trial excluded patients who had a history of autoimmune disease or were on systemic immunosuppression. Peripheral blood for TCR sequencing was drawn from every dose cohort at baseline, at cycle 4 day 1 and at cycle 7 day 1. Samples came from an open-label, multicenter, first-in-human phase I dose-escalation trial of ivuxolimab. Adults with locally advanced or metastatic melanoma, renal cell, hepatocellular, or head and neck squamous cell carcinoma were enrolled in the trial. Before TCR sequencing, CD4+ T cells and CD8+ T cells were sorted from peripheral blood as separate populations. The TCR sequence derives from an adult with an advanced solid tumor such as melanoma, head and neck, liver or kidney cancer. This receptor chain uses TRBV27 and TRBJ2-5; a weak D assignment points to TRBD2 (6 bases agree). This sample comprised CD4+ or CD8+ T cells sorted from blood, obtained in a trial of the OX40 agonist ivuxolimab. The DNA is as follows: TGTGCCAGCAGTCCCACCCCCTCAGGGAGGTTGGGGCAAGAGACCCAGTACTTC. It translates to CASSPTPSGRLGQETQYF.